One and the same sample provided the 9 T cell receptor beta chains below, sequenced in a study of blood T cell repertoires in COVID-19. Profiled with immunoSEQ multiplex PCR; TCRdb holds only in-frame clones, not every one. The sample shows 200,000 to 300,000 clones, approximately 89% of them seen only once. The sample taken for sequencing was PBMCs or T cells enriched from blood (not recorded which). The source is a woman aged 40-49 years with acute COVID-19.

The chain carries TRBV15 and TRBJ2-1; D possibly corresponds to TRBD2 (5 bases). CDR3 length: 21 residues. Germline values: CDR1 LNHNV, CDR2 YYDKDF (reference sequence). Trimming cost V 5 bases and J 4 bases, with 33 bases left between them. The CDR3 reads CATSPVGGQIDPALGYNEQFF. The CDR3 nucleotides are TGTGCCACCAGCCCCGTAGGCGGGCAGATAGACCCAGCGTTAGGTTACAATGAGCAGTTCTTC.

The gene calls are TRBV9 and TRBJ2-3; unclear D gene. Trimming took off 0 bases at V and 0 bases at J, with 14 bases between the two ends. CDR1 and CDR2 from the germline V gene are SGDLS and YYNGEE. The CDR3 is made up of 17 amino acids. CDR3 in amino acids: CASSVGWSSRSTDTQYF. In nucleotides, the CDR3 is TGTGCCAGCAGCGTAGGTTGGAGTAGTCGGAGCACAGATACGCAGTATTTT.

The chain is built from TRBV11-2 and TRBJ1-2; D may be TRBD1 (6 bases). CDR3 length equals 15 residues. Between the trimmed V and J ends, which lost 7 bases and 0 bases, there was a span of 15 bases. In germline, CDR1 is SGHAT, CDR2 FQNNGV. CDR3 loop: CASTFGGAANYGYTF. The CDR3 DNA follows: TGTGCCAGCACCTTCGGGGGGGCCGCTAACTATGGCTACACCTTC. Combining the CDR3 with reference TRBV11-2 and TRBJ1-2 gives the whole variable domain EAGVAQSPRYKIIEKRQSVAFWCNPISGHATLYWYQQILGQGPKLLIQFQNNGVVDDSQLPKDRFSAERLKGVDSTLKIQPAKLEDSAVYLCASTFGGAANYGYTFGSGTRLTVV.

V usage is TRBV11-2 and J usage is TRBJ2-5; 8 bases line up with TRBD2. Per the germline V gene, CDR1 is SGHAT and CDR2 is FQNNGV. V lost 5 bases and J lost 3; bases outside the gene matches: 17. CDR3 length: 18 residues. CDR3 DNA sequence: TGTGCCAGCAGCCCCAGAGTAACCTATGGGACTAGAGAAGAGACCCAGTACTTC. Residues: CASSPRVTYGTREETQYF. The whole variable domain, remainder taken from reference TRBV11-2 and TRBJ2-5, is EAGVAQSPRYKIIEKRQSVAFWCNPISGHATLYWYQQILGQGPKLLIQFQNNGVVDDSQLPKDRFSAERLKGVDSTLKIQPAKLEDSAVYLCASSPRVTYGTREETQYFGPGTRLLVL.

CDR3 sequence: CASRLGQFYGYTF. DNA of the CDR3: TGTGCCAGCAGATTAGGACAGTTCTATGGCTACACCTTC. The chain joins TRBV28 to TRBJ1-2; perhaps TRBD1 as D (6 bases). The germline V gene has CDR1 MDHEN and CDR2 SYDVKM. The CDR3 consists of 13 residues. Trimming removed 6 bases at V and 4 bases at J, with 12 bases between.

This sequence joins TRBV6-5 and TRBJ2-7; D perhaps matches TRBD1 (6 bases). V shed 0 bases and J shed 0 bases, with 12 bases lying between them. Germline V gene data show CDR1 as MNHEY and CDR2 as SVGAGI. CDR3 length: 16 amino acids. The CDR3 spells CASSYSTGRSSYEQYF. CDR3 coding DNA: TGTGCCAGCAGTTACTCGACAGGAAGGAGCTCCTACGAGCAGTACTTC.

This clone was observed a single time. The chain has TRBV6-5 and TRBJ1-4, with D unresolved. There are 14 residues in the CDR3. Germline CDR1 MNHEY, CDR2 SVGAGI. V was cut by 5 bases and J by 8 bases, with 15 bases left in between. The CDR3 nucleotides are TGTGCCAGCAGTCGAACTGGAGGGTCGGAAAAACTGTTTTTT. Translating it yields CASSRTGGSEKLFF.

V and J are TRBV7-3 and TRBJ2-6; D uncertain. This CDR3 comprises 15 residues. V dropped 5 bases and J dropped 0 bases, with 8 bases sitting between them. Germline CDR1 reads SGHTA; CDR2 reads FQGTGA. The CDR3 spells CASSPRGSGANVLTF. In DNA, the CDR3 is TGTGCCAGCAGCCCGCGCGGCTCTGGGGCCAACGTCCTGACTTTC.

The chain uses TRBV28 and TRBJ1-5; 7 positions match TRBD1. This CDR3 contains 16 residues. From germline, CDR1 is MDHEN and CDR2 SYDVKM. The V segment lost 5 bases and the J segment 0 bases; nucleotides outside the gene matches: 7. The chain's CDR3 is CASSDPGQVSNQPQHF. In nucleotides, the CDR3 is TGTGCCAGCAGTGACCCCGGACAGGTTAGCAATCAGCCCCAGCATTTT.